A single sample gave rise to the 26 T cell receptor beta chains below, sequenced in a study of cytomegalovirus exposure and HLA in healthy donors. The PCR made use of 60 Vbeta and 13 Jbeta primers. Some clones are missing from TCRdb's copy, which holds only in-frame ones; the method was immunoSEQ multiplex PCR. Of roughly 180,000 clones listed, approximately 84% were seen once; the top ten hold around 1.4%. Source material: PBMCs. These TCRs come from a girl aged 10 to 17 in good health and CMV-seropositive.

This rearrangement joins TRBV7-6 to TRBJ2-7, with TRBD2 matching 7 bases. The CDR3 loop spans 16 amino acids. Germline CDR1 reads SGHVS; CDR2 reads FNYEAQ. Trimming at V came to 5 bases and at J to 7 bases, leaving 17 bases not matched to a gene. CDR3 nucleotide sequence: TGTGCCAGCAGCGAAAGGGCGGGAGCGGAGGTACGAGAGCAGTACTTC. Protein sequence: CASSERAGAEVREQYF.

The chain links TRBV25-1 to TRBJ1-6; 7 bases are shared with TRBD1. Germline values: CDR1 MGHDK, CDR2 SYGVNS. After removal of 2 bases from V and 4 bases from J, the junction contained 8 bases not matched to a gene. The CDR3 covers 17 residues. Written as DNA, the CDR3 is TGTGCCAGCAGTGAAACGATCCACAGGGGTTATAATTCACCCCTCCACTTT. This sequence encodes CASSETIHRGYNSPLHF.

The chain employs TRBV4-1 and TRBJ2-7; 7 nucleotides align to TRBD1. After removal of 4 bases from V and 0 bases from J, the junction contained 6 bases not matched to a gene. This CDR3 has 15 residues. Germline lookup yields CDR1 MGHRA and CDR2 YSYEKL. This CDR3 reads CASSRGTVSSYEQYF. CDR3 nucleotide sequence: TGCGCCAGCAGCCGTGGGACAGTTAGCTCCTACGAGCAGTACTTC.

This chain connects TRBV4-2 to TRBJ2-7, with TRBD2 matching 11 bases. This CDR3 contains 20 residues. V lost 4 bases to trimming and J lost 5 bases; unmatched junction nucleotides: 22. In germline, CDR1 is LGHNA, CDR2 YNFKEQ. The CDR3 nucleotides read TGTGCCAGCAGCCTCACCCTTCTAGCGGGAGGTCCCCCCGTTGAACACGAGCAGTACTTC. The encoded protein is CASSLTLLAGGPPVEHEQYF.

The gene calls are TRBV10-1 and TRBJ2-7; 7 bases are shared with TRBD1. V gave up 9 bases and J gave up 3 bases; unmatched junction bases: 8. The CDR3 extends over 13 amino acids. The germline V gene has CDR1 WNHNN and CDR2 SYGVQD (reference sequence). CDR3 sequence (DNA): TGCGCCAGATTCCTCCGGGACAGCTACGAGCAGTACTTC. Translation gives CARFLRDSYEQYF.

About this clone: The germline gene is not matched at one end of the junction; a read error may be the cause. The chain is built from TRBV5-6 and TRBJ2-5, with 7 bases fitting TRBD1. The CDR3 extends over 16 amino acids. Germline loops: CDR1 SGHDT, CDR2 YYEEEE. The CDR3 loop is CASGLYRDRKQETQYF. The CDR3 nucleotides read TGTGCCAGCGGCTTATACCGGGACAGAAAACAAGAGACCCAGTACTTC.

This sequence joins TRBV7-6 and TRBJ1-2, with D unclear. The CDR3 loop spans 14 amino acids. Per germline, CDR1 SGHVS and CDR2 FNYEAQ. Trimming removed 1 base at V and 2 bases at J, with 8 bases between. The CDR3 nucleotides are TGTGCCAGCAGCTTAGGATCGGAGAACTATGGCTACACCTTC. This gives the protein CASSLGSENYGYTF.

The rearrangement joins TRBV6-1 to TRBJ2-7, with D tentatively TRBD1 (6 bases). The CDR3 is 16 amino acids. V gave up 0 bases and J gave up 0 bases, with 12 bases separating them. Per germline, CDR1 MNHNS and CDR2 SASEGT. The chain's CDR3 is CASSEAEWDNSYEQYF. The CDR3 DNA follows: TGTGCCAGCAGTGAAGCGGAATGGGACAACTCCTACGAGCAGTACTTC.

The chain couples TRBV30 to TRBJ2-2; TRBD2 agrees at 8 bases. Per germline, CDR1 GTSNPN and CDR2 SVGIG (reference sequence). This CDR3 contains 13 residues. V shed 8 bases and J 3 bases; nucleotides not matched to a gene: 5. The CDR3 spells CALRGGYTGELFF. For the CDR3, the DNA is TGTGCCCTCCGCGGGGGGTACACCGGGGAGCTGTTTTTT.

The rearrangement links TRBV11-2 to TRBJ2-6; D perhaps matches TRBD2 (5 bases). Germline V gene sequence: CDR1 SGHAT, CDR2 FQNNGV. CDR3 length equals 17 residues. V gave up 1 base and J gave up 0 bases, with 10 bases separating them. This chain's CDR3 is CASSLVGGSSGANVLTF. The DNA of the CDR3 is TGTGCCAGCAGCTTAGTGGGTGGGAGCTCTGGGGCCAACGTCCTGACTTTC.

CDR3 region: CASSLAAGGRNEQFF. DNA for the CDR3: TGTGCCAGCAGTTTAGCGGCGGGAGGTCGGAATGAGCAGTTCTTC. The chain links TRBV27 to TRBJ2-1, with 8 bases identical to TRBD2. The V gene end was trimmed by 2 bases and the J gene end by 7 bases; junction bases not matched to a gene: 7. The CDR3 length is 15 residues. The germline gives CDR1 MNHEY, CDR2 SMNVEV (reference sequence).

The chain carries TRBV2 and TRBJ2-3, with 7 bases aligning to TRBD1. J gave up 0 bases and V 4 bases, and 7 bases lay outside the gene matches. Germline V gene lookup returns CDR1 SNHLY and CDR2 FYNNEI. The CDR3 spans 16 residues. CDR3 residues: CASSAGTESSTDTQYF. The CDR3 bases are TGTGCCAGCAGTGCCGGGACAGAGAGCAGCACAGATACGCAGTATTTT.

The table lists this clone with a count of one. The chain has TRBV27 and TRBJ2-7; 9 bases align to TRBD2. With V trimmed by 5 bases and J by 2 bases, 10 bases remained unmatched. The germline V gene has CDR1 MNHEY and CDR2 SMNVEV (reference sequence). The CDR3 has 16 residues. The CDR3 spells CASSRMGASGTYEQYF. The CDR3, as DNA: TGTGCCAGCAGTCGAATGGGGGCTAGCGGGACCTACGAGCAGTACTTC.

This clone was detected a few times. This sequence joins TRBV6-5 and TRBJ2-7; no clear D gene. The germline V gene encodes CDR1 MNHEY and CDR2 SVGAGI. The CDR3 has 14 residues. V lost 0 bases, J lost 7 bases, and 13 bases lay in between. CDR3: CASSYSRVFGEQYF. The CDR3, as DNA: TGTGCCAGCAGTTACTCCCGGGTGTTCGGGGAGCAGTACTTC.

V is TRBV5-1 and J is TRBJ2-5, with a possible D match to TRBD1 (6 bases). The CDR3 runs 13 residues. CDR1 and CDR2 from the germline V gene are SGHRS and YFSETQ. With 4 bases removed from V and 3 bases from J, the gap between germline ends came to 10 bases. Here the CDR3 reads CASSPRTEETQYF. The CDR3 nucleotides read TGCGCCAGCAGCCCTCGGACAGAAGAGACCCAGTACTTC.

This sequence joins TRBV28 and TRBJ1-2; TRBD1 aligns across 7 bases. The CDR3 has 14 amino acids. The germline V gene encodes CDR1 MDHEN and CDR2 SYDVKM. V lost 5 bases, J lost 8 bases, and 11 bases stayed unmatched. CDR3: CASSERTGVYGYTF. The CDR3 region has the DNA TGTGCCAGCAGTGAGCGGACAGGCGTTTACGGCTACACCTTC.

This clone has only one observation. The CDR3 sequence is CASSIVGTGGQPQHF. The CDR3 nucleotides are TGTGCCAGTAGTATAGTCGGGACAGGGGGACAGCCCCAGCATTTT. This chain links TRBV19 with TRBJ1-5; TRBD1 matches 11 bases. Trimming took 1 base from V and 7 from J; bases not matched to a gene: 3. This CDR3 spans 15 amino acids. Germline V gives CDR1 LNHDA, CDR2 SQIVND (reference sequence).

The V call is TRBV29-1, the J call TRBJ2-3; 11 bases map to TRBD2. V lost 3 bases, J lost 2 bases, and 4 bases stayed unmatched. The CDR3 covers 15 residues. Germline lookup yields CDR1 SQVTM and CDR2 ANQGSEA. The CDR3 DNA follows: TGCAGCGTTGAGCTAGCGGGGGGCCCCACAGATACGCAGTATTTT. This gives the protein CSVELAGGPTDTQYF.

The V call is TRBV6-5, the J call TRBJ2-3; 8 bases are shared with TRBD1. The germline CDR1 and CDR2 sequences are MNHEY and SVGAGI. This CDR3 contains 15 residues. J was trimmed by 1 base and V by 6 bases; bases with no gene match: 6. CDR3 nucleotide sequence: TGTGCCAGCAGCTACGGACAGGGACGCACAGATACGCAGTATTTT. Translated: CASSYGQGRTDTQYF.

V gene TRBV4-3 combines with J gene TRBJ2-7; 11 nucleotides match TRBD2. Germline loops: CDR1 LGHNA, CDR2 YSLEER. This CDR3 contains 16 residues. V trimming: 0 bases; J trimming: 7 bases; junction bases outside the gene matches: 8. The DNA of the CDR3 is TGCGCCAGCAGCCAAGATACTAGCGGGAGTTCGGGGGAGCAGTACTTC. Protein product: CASSQDTSGSSGEQYF.

This clone was recorded only once. The chain has TRBV6-5 and TRBJ2-5; D is possibly TRBD1 (5 bases). The CDR3 is made up of 12 amino acids. Germline-derived CDR1 and CDR2 are MNHEY and SVGAGI. With 8 bases removed from V and 5 bases from J, the gap between germline ends came to 12 bases. The CDR3 spells CASYQTVETQYF. The CDR3 region has the DNA TGTGCCAGCTATCAGACAGTCGAGACCCAGTACTTC.

This sequence joins TRBV7-8 and TRBJ2-5; the D gene is possibly TRBD2 (5 bases). Matching the DNA end better, TRBJ2-7 makes the J call doubtful. Germline-derived CDR1 and CDR2 are SGHVS and FQNEAQ. The CDR3 runs to 12 residues. The CDR3, as DNA: TGTGCCAGCAGCCCCGGAGGATACGAGCAGTACTTC. This encodes CASSPGGYEQYF.

In this sample, this clone turned up a few times. The J gene is TRBJ2-7, the V gene TRBV4-1, with D possibly matching TRBD1 (6 bases). Germline V gene data show CDR1 as MGHRA and CDR2 as YSYEKL. The V gene lost 3 bases and the J gene lost 6 bases, with 12 bases spanning the gap. This CDR3 comprises 13 residues. The CDR3 region has the DNA TGCGCCAGCAGCCACCGCACAGGGCCCGAGCAGTACTTC. This codes for CASSHRTGPEQYF.

This chain connects TRBV6-1 to TRBJ1-5; D may be TRBD1 (5 bases). V was trimmed by 1 base and J by 2 bases, leaving 12 bases between them. The CDR3 length is 16 residues. Per germline, CDR1 MNHNS and CDR2 SASEGT. Here the CDR3 reads CASSEEGRGGNQPQHF. The CDR3 nucleotides are TGTGCCAGCAGTGAAGAGGGAAGGGGTGGCAATCAGCCCCAGCATTTT.

This clone was counted a few times. Germline is not matched at one junction end, which may reflect a read error. This rearrangement joins TRBV7-7 to TRBJ2-5, with D possibly matching TRBD2 (5 bases). The germline V gene has CDR1 SSHAT and CDR2 FNYEAQ (reference sequence). The CDR3 is made up of 13 amino acids. The CDR3 loop is CASSFMGGETQYF. CDR3 sequence (DNA): TGTGCTAGCAGCTTTATGGGCGGGGAGACCCAGTACTTC.

The chain has TRBV6-1 and TRBJ2-7; D might be TRBD2 (5 bases). V shed 3 bases and J shed 3 bases, with 9 bases lying between them. The CDR3 contains 13 residues. The germline gives CDR1 MNHNS, CDR2 SASEGT. In DNA form, the CDR3 reads TGTGCCAGCAGTGAGGGAGCAGTCTACGAGCAGTACTTC. It encodes CASSEGAVYEQYF.